Below, 20 T cell receptor beta chains from the same sample are listed, as sequenced in a study of shared clonotypes between healthy human individuals. TCRdb keeps only in-frame clones here, not all; method: immunoSEQ multiplex PCR. This sample has 2 million to 3 million clones, with 90% to 95% found just once. The sequenced sample was naive CD4+ T cells from PBMCs. Subset in this sample: CD45RA+ positively selected. These receptors were collected from a man aged 18-30 years in good health. Some clones in this sample may be carry-over from other donors' samples.

This clone was detected once. This chain joins TRBV7-8 and TRBJ1-1, with a tentative D call TRBD1 (5 bases). From germline, CDR1 is SGHVS and CDR2 FQNEAQ. Trimming removed 2 bases from V and 5 bases from J, with 12 bases in between. This CDR3 region has 14 residues. The CDR3 is CASSLRARGTEAFF. The CDR3 DNA reads as TGTGCCAGCAGCTTAAGGGCTCGGGGGACTGAAGCTTTCTTT.

This clone has only one observation. V usage is TRBV27 and J usage is TRBJ2-2; maybe TRBD2 (6 bases). The CDR3 contains 15 residues. Germline-derived CDR1 and CDR2 are MNHEY and SMNVEV (reference sequence). V lost 5 bases and J 5 bases, leaving 15 bases between the germline ends. CDR3 coding DNA: TGTGCCAGCAGTACTCTAGGGAGGAGGACCGGGGAGCTGTTTTTT. Protein sequence: CASSTLGRRTGELFF.

CDR3 in DNA: TGCGCCAGCAGCTTGACCCCACAGAATGCCTTTACCGGGGAGCTGTTTTTT. This sequence encodes CASSLTPQNAFTGELFF. The rearrangement links TRBV5-1 to TRBJ2-2; no clear D. The germline V and J ends were trimmed by 1 base and 5 bases, with 18 bases remaining between them. The CDR3 spans 17 residues. CDR1 and CDR2 (germline): SGHRS, YFSETQ.

The rearrangement uses TRBV2 and TRBJ2-7; D uncertain. The V gene's germline CDR1 is SNHLY and CDR2 FYNNEI. Trimming stripped 3 bases from V and 4 bases from J, with 13 bases between. The CDR3 is 14 residues long. This CDR3 reads CASSEGRLPYEQYF. CDR3 sequence (DNA): TGTGCCAGCAGTGAGGGCAGATTGCCTTACGAGCAGTACTTC.

Only one count was recorded for this clone. The gene calls are TRBV5-1 and TRBJ2-1, with a tentative D call TRBD2 (6 bases). The germline gives CDR1 SGHRS, CDR2 YFSETQ. V was pared by 0 bases and J by 9 bases, with 13 bases between. The CDR3 runs to 14 residues. The DNA of the CDR3 is TGCGCCAGCAGCTTGGATGGGGGGTTGAGTGAGCAGTTCTTC. It yields the protein CASSLDGGLSEQFF.

The CDR3 bases are TGTGCCAGCAGTTTAGATTTGGGACTTTCATCCAATGAGCAGTTCTTC. Residues: CASSLDLGLSSNEQFF. V and J are TRBV27 and TRBJ2-1; tentatively, D is TRBD2 (6 bases). The germline V gene has CDR1 MNHEY and CDR2 SMNVEV (reference sequence). V lost 2 bases and J 6 bases, leaving 17 bases between the germline ends. The CDR3 runs 16 residues.

The chain joins TRBV5-1 to TRBJ2-3; D gene uncertain. V was clipped by 4 bases and J by 6 bases, with 15 bases between them. The length of the CDR3 is 14 residues. Germline V gene lookup returns CDR1 SGHRS and CDR2 YFSETQ. The CDR3 DNA reads TGCGCCAGCAGCACAACCCTTAGTCCGGATACGCAGTATTTT. The encoded protein is CASSTTLSPDTQYF.

This chain connects TRBV11-2 to TRBJ2-7; TRBD1 matches 7 bases. The CDR3 consists of 13 residues. Germline V gene data show CDR1 as SGHAT and CDR2 as FQNNGV. V lost 5 bases, J lost 1 base, and 2 bases stayed unmatched. CDR3 nucleotide sequence: TGTGCCAGCAGCCAGGGACAGTCCTACGAGCAGTACTTC. Its protein is CASSQGQSYEQYF.

The chain uses TRBV28 and TRBJ2-3, with TRBD2 matching 10 bases. After removal of 2 bases from V and 5 bases from J, the junction contained 7 bases not matched to a gene. Germline values: CDR1 MDHEN, CDR2 SYDVKM. The CDR3 length is 16 residues. CDR3 region: CASSLGLAGDLDTQYF. The CDR3, as DNA: TGTGCCAGCAGTTTAGGTCTAGCGGGAGATCTAGATACGCAGTATTTT.

This rearrangement joins TRBV7-9 to TRBJ1-1; D remains ambiguous. V lost 4 bases to trimming and J lost 4 bases, with 16 bases between them. Germline lookup yields CDR1 SEHNR and CDR2 FQNEAQ (reference sequence). The CDR3 consists of 15 residues. CDR3 in amino acids: CASSSPQKGITEAFF. The CDR3 nucleotides read TGTGCCAGCAGCTCTCCCCAAAAGGGAATCACTGAAGCTTTCTTT.

This clone came up once. The chain employs TRBV30 and TRBJ2-5; D is possibly TRBD2 (5 bases). The germline CDR1 and CDR2 sequences are GTSNPN and SVGIG (reference sequence). The CDR3 is 14 amino acids. V lost 4 bases to trimming and J lost 5 bases, with 17 bases between them. CDR3 in amino acids: CAWTDPGRRETQYF. Written as DNA, the CDR3 is TGTGCCTGGACCGATCCGGGAAGACGGGAGACCCAGTACTTC.

This chain joins TRBV7-9 and TRBJ2-7; no clear D gene. This CDR3 contains 14 residues. Germline CDR1 SEHNR, CDR2 FQNEAQ (reference sequence). Trimming took off 5 bases at V and 4 bases at J, with 15 bases between the two ends. The CDR3 loop reads CASSPGPMAYEQYF. The CDR3 DNA follows: TGTGCCAGCAGCCCAGGCCCCATGGCTTACGAGCAGTACTTC.

This clone was recorded once. The J gene is TRBJ2-3, the V gene TRBV5-6, with 10 nucleotides matching TRBD2. This CDR3 has 15 amino acids. Trimming at V came to 4 bases and at J to 2 bases, leaving 4 bases not matched to a gene. Germline CDR1 reads SGHDT; CDR2 reads YYEEEE. The DNA for the CDR3 is TGTGCCAGCAGCCCTAGCGGGAGCATCACAGATACGCAGTATTTT. Its protein product is CASSPSGSITDTQYF.

About this clone: This sample also contains other DNA sequences that code for the same CDR3. V and J are TRBV5-1 and TRBJ2-5; TRBD2 matches at 10 bases. After removal of 4 bases from V and 5 bases from J, the junction contained 8 bases not matched to a gene. CDR3 length: 15 amino acids. Germline lookup yields CDR1 SGHRS and CDR2 YFSETQ. CDR3 DNA sequence: TGCGCCAGCAGCCCCACGGGACTAGCGCCCGAGACCCAGTACTTC. Its protein is CASSPTGLAPETQYF.

In regard to this clone: The junction does not match germline at one end; this may be a read error. This chain uses TRBV28 with TRBJ2-2; the D gene could be TRBD1 or TRBD2 (7 bases each). The CDR3 extends over 15 amino acids. Germline CDR1 and CDR2: MDHEN and SYDVKM. The CDR3 loop is CATSQGGANTGELFF. In nucleotides, the CDR3 is TGTGCCACCAGTCAGGGGGGGGCGAACACCGGGGAGCTGTTTTTT. Using reference TRBV28 and TRBJ2-2 for the parts outside the CDR3, the full variable domain is DVKVTQSSRYLVKRTGEKVFLECVQDMDHENMFWYRQDPGLGLRLIYFSYDVKMKEKGDIPEGYSVSREKKERFSLILESASTNQTSMYLCATSQGGANTGELFFGEGSRLTVL.

The chain uses TRBV5-4 and TRBJ2-1; tentative D call: TRBD2 (5 bases). CDR3 length: 16 residues. V was shortened by 2 bases and J by 7 bases, with 19 bases between the two germline ends. Germline V gives CDR1 SGHNT, CDR2 YYREEE (reference sequence). This CDR3 is CASSLRRQTGRNEQFF. CDR3 nucleotides: TGTGCCAGCAGCTTAAGGAGGCAGACGGGTAGGAATGAGCAGTTCTTC.

The chain's CDR3 is CASSLQTDYEQYF. As DNA, the CDR3 is TGTGCCAGTAGTCTGCAGACAGACTACGAGCAGTACTTC. V gene TRBV19 combines with J gene TRBJ2-7; possibly TRBD1 for D (5 bases). Trimming removed 5 bases from V and 3 bases from J, with 11 bases in between. Germline CDR1 is LNHDA and CDR2 is SQIVND (reference sequence). The CDR3 sequence is 13 residues long.

V usage is TRBV2 and J usage is TRBJ1-5, with D possibly being TRBD1 (6 bases). This CDR3 contains 16 residues. Trimming took off 5 bases at V and 0 bases at J, with 14 bases between the two ends. Germline V gene data show CDR1 as SNHLY and CDR2 as FYNNEI. DNA for the CDR3: TGTGCCAGCAGTTTTCGCCTGACAGGTAGCAATCAGCCCCAGCATTTT. Residues: CASSFRLTGSNQPQHF.

The chain couples TRBV28 to TRBJ2-7; the D is unclear. This CDR3 has 20 residues. Trimming left V 2 bases short and J 3 bases short, with 29 bases between. The germline V gene encodes CDR1 MDHEN and CDR2 SYDVKM. The CDR3: CASSLVLSWPPGQASYEQYF. The CDR3 DNA reads TGTGCCAGCAGTTTAGTTCTTTCTTGGCCCCCCGGGCAAGCAAGCTACGAGCAGTACTTC.

This chain joins TRBV30 and TRBJ2-1; D ambiguous. The CDR3 is 11 residues long. V was shortened by 8 bases and J by 7 bases, with 12 bases between the two germline ends. Germline loops: CDR1 GTSNPN, CDR2 SVGIG (reference sequence). For the CDR3, the DNA is TGTGCCACAGAGCTGGTAAATGAGCAGTTCTTC. Translation: CATELVNEQFF.